These 18 T cell receptor beta chains originate from one sample sequenced in a study of blood T cells in healthy people across ages. For the second PCR, which ran for 7 to 11 cycles, a sample-barcoded 5' primer and a J-beta primer mix were used. TCRdb processed the 5' RACE reads anew with MiXCR; each CDR3 protein has one entry. The data show 550,000 to 700,000 distinct CDR3 sequences, with roughly a quarter seen just once and less than 20% held by the top ten. Sequencing used blood. The receptors originated from a woman between 65 and 79 years old in good health.

This clonotype was recorded a few times. V and J are TRBV9 and TRBJ2-6, with D unresolved. The germline V gene encodes CDR1 SGDLS and CDR2 YYNGEE. V lost 5 bases to trimming and J lost 0 bases, with 15 bases between them. The CDR3 sequence is 17 residues long. The CDR3 region is CASSPHRHTSGANVLTF. The CDR3 nucleotides read TGTGCCAGCAGTCCCCATCGACATACCTCTGGGGCCAACGTCCTGACTTTC.

Only a few counts were recorded for this clonotype. The chain employs TRBV7-9 and TRBJ2-5; no reliable D call. Germline lookup yields CDR1 SEHNR and CDR2 FQNEAQ (reference sequence). This CDR3 is built from 16 residues. Between the trimmed V and J ends, which lost 4 bases and 4 bases, there was a span of 19 bases. In DNA form, the CDR3 reads TGTGCCAGCAGCTCTCGTTACGGGCCACTCGGAGAGACCCAGTACTTC. Protein product: CASSSRYGPLGETQYF.

This clonotype was found a few times. The V gene is TRBV7-2, the J gene TRBJ2-5; 8 nucleotides line up with TRBD2. The assigned J gene may be wrong: the sequence end matches TRBJ2-7 better. CDR1 SGHTA and CDR2 FQGNSA come from the germline V gene. CDR3 size: 17 residues. As DNA, the CDR3 is TGTGCCAGCAGCTTAACGGGGGGGCGGGTCCCCGGCTACGAGCAGTACTTC. This sequence encodes CASSLTGGRVPGYEQYF.

This clonotype showed up just a few times. The chain recombines TRBV20-1 with TRBJ2-5; 8 bases agree with TRBD2. Trimming at V came to 5 bases and at J to 2 bases, leaving 7 bases not matched to a gene. The CDR3 is made up of 14 amino acids. Looked up from germline, CDR1 is DFQATT and CDR2 is SNEGSKA (reference sequence). CDR3 in DNA: TGCAGTGCTCTGGCGGGGGGCCAACAAGAGACCCAGTACTTC. This translates into CSALAGGQQETQYF.

In the case of this clonotype: A much larger clone differs by one base, so this may be a read error. The gene calls are TRBV7-2 and TRBJ2-5, with 12 nucleotides matching TRBD2. Near its end, the DNA agrees better with TRBJ2-1, so the J call may be wrong. The germline V gene has CDR1 SGHTA and CDR2 FQGNSA. This CDR3 is built from 16 residues. CDR3 nucleotide sequence: TGTGCCAGCAGTAGGACTAGCGGGGACTCCTACAATGAGCAGTTCTTC. It specifies CASSRTSGDSYNEQFF.

The chain joins TRBV7-2 to TRBJ2-4; D is unresolved. V lost 2 bases and J lost 0, with 8 bases in between. Germline values: CDR1 SGHTA, CDR2 FQGNSA. The CDR3 consists of 15 residues. The CDR3 DNA sequence: TGTGCCAGCAGCTTAAGCCGTGCAGCCAAAAACATTCAGTACTTC. Amino acid sequence: CASSLSRAAKNIQYF.

This chain joins TRBV4-2 and TRBJ2-1; 8 bases line up with TRBD1. CDR3 length: 17 amino acids. CDR1 and CDR2 (germline): LGHNA, YNFKEQ. V lost 1 base, J lost 9 bases, and 14 bases stayed unmatched. The CDR3 DNA sequence: TGTGCCAGCAGCCAAGTAGTGGTTCAGGGGGCGCAGGGTGAGCAGTTCTTC. Amino acids: CASSQVVVQGAQGEQFF.

This clonotype occurred a few times. The chain joins TRBV11-2 to TRBJ2-7; D perhaps matches TRBD1 (5 bases). Per germline, CDR1 SGHAT and CDR2 FQNNGV. Trimming removed 2 bases at V and 3 bases at J, with 14 bases between. This CDR3 region has 15 residues. The CDR3 region is CASSLSGVGLYEQYF. In DNA, the CDR3 is TGTGCCAGCAGCTTAAGTGGGGTGGGGCTCTACGAGCAGTACTTC.

This clonotype was observed a few times. J is TRBJ2-5 and V is TRBV2; 9 positions match TRBD2. CDR1 is SNHLY, CDR2 FYNNEI, per germline. This CDR3 spans 15 amino acids. V lost 4 bases, J lost 4 bases, and 7 bases stayed unmatched. CDR3 sequence (DNA): TGTGCCAGCAGTGCGAGCGGGGGGAGTGTAGAGACCCAGTACTTC. Translation: CASSASGGSVETQYF. Based on the CDR3 plus reference TRBV2 and TRBJ2-5, the full variable domain is EPEVTQTPSHQVTQMGQEVILRCVPISNHLYFYWYRQILGQKVEFLVSFYNNEISEKSEIFDDQFSVERPDGSNFTLKIRSTKLEDSAMYFCASSASGGSVETQYFGPGTRLLVL.

The rearrangement links TRBV3-1 to TRBJ2-3; D unresolved. CDR1 LGHDT and CDR2 YNNKEL come from the germline V gene (reference sequence). The CDR3 consists of 11 residues. V was cut by 3 bases and J by 5 bases, with 3 bases left in between. The CDR3 loop is CASSHEDTQYF. The CDR3 nucleotides read TGTGCCAGCAGCCACGAAGATACGCAGTATTTT.

This clonotype turned up a few times. The chain carries TRBV7-2 and TRBJ2-7; D remains unclear. The CDR3 contains 12 residues. V was cut by 4 bases and J by 6 bases, with 10 bases left in between. Per germline, CDR1 SGHTA and CDR2 FQGNSA. Here the CDR3 reads CASSSPQGEQYF. In DNA, the CDR3 is TGTGCCAGCAGCTCCCCTCAAGGCGAGCAGTACTTC.

V gene TRBV20-1 combines with J gene TRBJ2-5, with no clear D. The CDR3 length is 14 residues. V lost 0 bases and J 2 bases, leaving 10 bases between the germline ends. CDR1 and CDR2 (germline): DFQATT, SNEGSKA (reference sequence). The CDR3 region is CSARDSGRQETQYF. The CDR3 DNA is TGCAGTGCTAGAGACAGTGGCAGACAAGAGACCCAGTACTTC.

The chain employs TRBV18 and TRBJ2-5; D unresolved. V was cut by 3 bases and J by 3 bases, with 11 bases left in between. The CDR3 runs 14 residues. CDR1 is KGHSH and CDR2 is LQKENI in the germline V gene. CDR3 sequence: CASSPIRREETQYF. The CDR3 coding sequence is TGTGCCAGCTCACCCATCAGGAGAGAAGAGACCCAGTACTTC.

CDR3 nucleotide sequence: TGCGCCAGCAGCCAAGATGGAGGACTTCGGACAGGAGACGGCTACACCTTC. This codes for CASSQDGGLRTGDGYTF. This rearrangement joins TRBV4-1 to TRBJ1-2; TRBD1 aligns across 7 bases. This CDR3 contains 17 residues. Trimming cost V 0 bases and J 8 bases; bases outside gene matches: 15. CDR1 is MGHRA, CDR2 YSYEKL, per germline.

The chain combines TRBV6-2 or TRBV6-3 with TRBJ1-5; unclear D gene. Trimming shortened V by 8 bases and J by 7 bases, and 18 bases separated the two germline ends. Germline V gene sequence: CDR1 MNHEY, CDR2 SVGEGT. The CDR3 extends over 14 amino acids. This CDR3 reads CASGPDGIPQPQHF. The CDR3 DNA sequence: TGTGCCAGCGGCCCCGACGGAATCCCCCAGCCCCAGCATTTT.

This clonotype appeared a few times. This rearrangement joins TRBV29-1 to TRBJ2-5, with D tentatively TRBD2 (6 bases). Germline CDR1 reads SQVTM; CDR2 reads ANQGSEA. The CDR3 runs 14 residues. Trimming took off 5 bases at V and 0 bases at J, with 13 bases between the two ends. The CDR3 spells CSVQRGNNQETQYF. DNA for the CDR3: TGCAGCGTTCAGCGCGGGAACAACCAAGAGACCCAGTACTTC.

The chain is built from TRBV21-1 and TRBJ2-2; TRBD2 is the table's D call and was not checked against the DNA. TRBV21-1 is recorded as a pseudogene. The CDR3 runs 12 residues. CDR3 coding DNA: TGTGCCAGCAGGCTAGGTACCGGGGAGCTGTTTTTT. This encodes CASRLGTGELFF.

This clonotype was seen more than once but under ten times. The V call is TRBV27, the J call TRBJ1-1; no definite D call. V shed 1 base and J shed 4 bases, with 7 bases lying between them. The CDR3 loop spans 13 amino acids. CDR1 and CDR2 (germline): MNHEY, SMNVEV (reference sequence). The CDR3 protein is CASSLFRATEAFF. The CDR3 region has the DNA TGTGCCAGCAGTTTATTTAGGGCCACTGAAGCTTTCTTT.